The rows below give T cell receptor beta chains drawn from one sample of a study of blood T cell repertoires in COVID-19. Here immunoSEQ multiplex PCR was the method, and the copy in TCRdb shows in-frame clones only, minus some. The data show roughly 120,000 clones, about 87% seen once. The sample comprised peripheral blood. These receptors originate from a woman between 65 and 79 years old with acute or convalescent COVID-19. The CDR3 runs from the conserved cysteine through the conserved F or W. The D gene is left open where the match is weak. Size tells how often a clone was seen (once, few, many) or the class of an expanded clone, and some rows leave it out.

D gene: NA
J gene: TRBJ1-1
clone size: NA
V gene: TRBV5-1
CDR3 protein: CASSSNRVPEAFF
CDR3 DNA: TGCGCCAGCAGCTCAAACAGGGTCCCTGAAGCTTTCTTT

D gene: NA
J gene: TRBJ1-2
clone size: NA
V gene: TRBV19
CDR3 protein: CASSIVEAGEHYGYTF
CDR3 DNA: TGTGCCAGTAGTATCGTTGAGGCAGGGGAACACTATGGCTACACCTTC

D gene: TRBD1
J gene: TRBJ1-1
clone size: NA
V gene: TRBV18
CDR3 protein: CASSPTGETEAFF
CDR3 DNA: TGTGCCAGCTCACCAACAGGGGAGACTGAAGCTTTCTTT

D gene: NA
J gene: TRBJ1-3
clone size: NA
V gene: TRBV6-5
CDR3 protein: CASRNQGARNTIYF
CDR3 DNA: TGTGCCAGCAGGAACCAAGGGGCCAGAAACACCATATATTTT

D gene: NA
J gene: TRBJ1-2
clone size: NA
V gene: TRBV9
CDR3 protein: CASSVGFGTYGYTF
CDR3 DNA: TGTGCCAGCAGCGTAGGTTTCGGTACCTATGGCTACACCTTC

D gene: NA
J gene: TRBJ2-1
clone size: NA
V gene: TRBV5-3
CDR3 protein: CASASSHDNEQFF
CDR3 DNA: TGTGCCAGCGCTAGTTCCCACGACAATGAGCAGTTCTTC

D gene: NA
J gene: TRBJ2-4
clone size: NA
V gene: TRBV5-4
CDR3 protein: CASSIYLAKNIQYF
CDR3 DNA: TGTGCCAGCAGCATATACTTAGCCAAAAACATTCAGTACTTC

D gene: NA
J gene: TRBJ1-1
clone size: NA
V gene: TRBV5-5
CDR3 protein: CASSLDRVGYTEAFF
CDR3 DNA: TGTGCCAGCAGCTTGGACAGGGTCGGTTACACTGAAGCTTTCTTT

D gene: NA
J gene: TRBJ1-5
clone size: once
V gene: TRBV3-1/TRBV3-2
CDR3 protein: CASSQGRRPGSNQPQHF
CDR3 DNA: TGTGCCAGCAGCCAAGGCAGGCGACCAGGTAGCAATCAGCCCCAGCATTTT

D gene: TRBD1
J gene: TRBJ1-1
clone size: NA
V gene: TRBV4-1
CDR3 protein: CASRRDRAVTEAFF
CDR3 DNA: TGCGCCAGCAGGAGAGACAGGGCGGTAACTGAAGCTTTCTTT

D gene: TRBD1
J gene: TRBJ2-2
clone size: NA
V gene: TRBV7-3
CDR3 protein: CASSSGQANTGELFF
CDR3 DNA: TGTGCCAGCAGCTCAGGACAGGCGAACACCGGGGAGCTGTTTTTT

D gene: NA
J gene: TRBJ2-7
clone size: NA
V gene: TRBV21-1
CDR3 protein: CASSQGDEQYF
CDR3 DNA: TGTGCCAGCAGCCAGGGGGACGAGCAGTACTTC

D gene: NA
J gene: TRBJ1-3
clone size: NA
V gene: TRBV12-5
CDR3 protein: CASAPDSSGNTIYF
CDR3 DNA: TGTGCTAGTGCCCCGGACAGCTCTGGAAACACCATATATTTT

D gene: TRBD2
J gene: TRBJ2-3
clone size: NA
V gene: TRBV6-2/TRBV6-3
CDR3 protein: CASSSNPGGTPDTQYF
CDR3 DNA: TGTGCCAGCAGCTCTAATCCGGGGGGAACCCCAGATACGCAGTATTTT

D gene: TRBD2
J gene: TRBJ2-3
clone size: NA
V gene: TRBV3-1/TRBV3-2
CDR3 protein: CASSLGLGGSDTQYF
CDR3 DNA: TGTGCCAGCAGCCTCGGACTAGGAGGGTCAGATACGCAGTATTTT

D gene: TRBD1
J gene: TRBJ2-7
clone size: NA
V gene: TRBV12-3/TRBV12-4
CDR3 protein: CATKGASYEQYF
CDR3 DNA: TGTGCCACCAAGGGGGCCTCCTACGAGCAGTACTTC

D gene: TRBD1
J gene: TRBJ2-4
clone size: once
V gene: TRBV6-5
CDR3 protein: CASSYSTGIAKNIQYF
CDR3 DNA: TGTGCCAGCAGTTACTCGACAGGGATAGCCAAAAACATTCAGTACTTC

D gene: TRBD2
J gene: TRBJ2-1
clone size: NA
V gene: TRBV19
CDR3 protein: CASSTRPTSEQFF
CDR3 DNA: TGTGCCAGTAGTACCCGACCGACTAGCGAGCAGTTCTTC

D gene: NA
J gene: TRBJ2-7
clone size: NA
V gene: TRBV3-1/TRBV3-2
CDR3 protein: CASSPPRGYSYEQYF
CDR3 DNA: TGTGCCAGCAGCCCTCCTCGGGGGTACTCCTACGAGCAGTACTTC

D gene: NA
J gene: TRBJ1-5
clone size: few
V gene: TRBV28
CDR3 protein: CASSLSRGEQPQHF
CDR3 DNA: TGTGCCAGCAGTTTATCCAGGGGAGAGCAGCCCCAGCATTTT

D gene: TRBD1
J gene: TRBJ1-3
clone size: NA
V gene: TRBV6-6
CDR3 protein: CASNTGEYGNTIYF
CDR3 DNA: TGTGCCAGCAATACAGGGGAATATGGAAACACCATATATTTT

D gene: NA
J gene: TRBJ2-4
clone size: NA
V gene: TRBV3-1/TRBV3-2
CDR3 protein: CASSSRDAKNIQYF
CDR3 DNA: TGTGCCAGCAGCTCCCGGGATGCCAAAAACATTCAGTACTTC

D gene: TRBD2
J gene: TRBJ2-7
clone size: NA
V gene: TRBV6-5
CDR3 protein: CASSYPGTSGYEQYF
CDR3 DNA: TGTGCCAGCAGTTATCCCGGGACTAGCGGCTACGAGCAGTACTTC

D gene: NA
J gene: TRBJ1-1
clone size: once
V gene: TRBV6-5
CDR3 protein: CASSRQTGRAEAFF
CDR3 DNA: TGTGCCAGCAGTCGACAAACAGGCCGCGCTGAAGCTTTCTTT

D gene: NA
J gene: TRBJ2-5
clone size: NA
V gene: TRBV2
CDR3 protein: CASTPEASRWETQYF
CDR3 DNA: TGTGCCAGCACTCCGGAGGCTAGCAGGTGGGAGACCCAGTACTTC

D gene: TRBD1
J gene: TRBJ1-2
clone size: NA
V gene: TRBV5-4
CDR3 protein: CASSSRGSKANYGYTF
CDR3 DNA: TGTGCCAGCAGCTCCAGGGGGAGTAAAGCTAACTATGGCTACACCTTC

D gene: NA
J gene: TRBJ2-1
clone size: once
V gene: TRBV7-9
CDR3 protein: CASSAAGTEGRQFF
CDR3 DNA: TGTGCCAGCAGCGCGGCCGGGACGGAGGGACGGCAGTTCTTC

D gene: NA
J gene: TRBJ1-2
clone size: NA
V gene: TRBV5-4
CDR3 protein: CASSLAGARYGYTF
CDR3 DNA: TGTGCCAGCAGCTTGGCAGGGGCGCGATATGGCTACACCTTC

D gene: TRBD1
J gene: TRBJ1-6
clone size: once
V gene: TRBV6-5
CDR3 protein: CASSPEGQYNSPLHF
CDR3 DNA: TGTGCCAGCAGCCCCGAGGGACAGTATAATTCACCCCTCCACTTT

D gene: NA
J gene: TRBJ1-1
clone size: NA
V gene: TRBV5-8
CDR3 protein: CASSWSGTEAFF
CDR3 DNA: TGTGCCAGCAGCTGGTCCGGCACTGAAGCTTTCTTT

D gene: TRBD1
J gene: TRBJ2-1
clone size: NA
V gene: TRBV10-2
CDR3 protein: CASSEALQGAYNEQFF
CDR3 DNA: TGCGCCAGCAGTGAGGCTTTACAGGGGGCTTACAATGAGCAGTTCTTC

D gene: NA
J gene: TRBJ2-7
clone size: NA
V gene: TRBV18
CDR3 protein: CASSPRGDRVNEQYF
CDR3 DNA: TGTGCCAGCTCACCACGGGGGGATCGGGTGAACGAGCAGTACTTC

D gene: TRBD1
J gene: TRBJ2-2
clone size: NA
V gene: TRBV6-5
CDR3 protein: CASRQGAGTGELFF
CDR3 DNA: TGTGCCAGCCGACAGGGGGCCGGAACCGGGGAGCTGTTTTTT

D gene: TRBD2
J gene: TRBJ2-7
clone size: NA
V gene: TRBV2
CDR3 protein: CASSEVLAGDEQYF
CDR3 DNA: TGTGCCAGCAGTGAAGTCCTAGCGGGGGACGAGCAGTACTTC

D gene: TRBD1
J gene: TRBJ1-1
clone size: NA
V gene: TRBV29-1
CDR3 protein: CSVWTGPPNTEAFF
CDR3 DNA: TGCAGCGTGTGGACAGGGCCCCCGAACACTGAAGCTTTCTTT

D gene: NA
J gene: TRBJ1-2
clone size: NA
V gene: TRBV5-5
CDR3 protein: CASSLATAYGYTF
CDR3 DNA: TGTGCCAGCAGCTTGGCTACAGCCTATGGCTACACCTTC

D gene: NA
J gene: TRBJ1-1
clone size: NA
V gene: TRBV9
CDR3 protein: CASSVEAGNLNTEAFF
CDR3 DNA: TGTGCCAGCAGCGTAGAGGCAGGGAACCTGAACACTGAAGCTTTCTTT

D gene: TRBD1
J gene: TRBJ1-1
clone size: NA
V gene: TRBV5-1
CDR3 protein: CASSLVQGDTEAFF
CDR3 DNA: TGCGCCAGCAGCTTGGTACAGGGGGACACTGAAGCTTTCTTT

D gene: NA
J gene: TRBJ2-7
clone size: NA
V gene: TRBV29-1
CDR3 protein: CSVEEQGYPYEQYF
CDR3 DNA: TGCAGCGTTGAAGAGCAGGGGTACCCCTACGAGCAGTACTTC

D gene: NA
J gene: TRBJ2-3
clone size: NA
V gene: TRBV14
CDR3 protein: CASSQDLSTDTQYF
CDR3 DNA: TGTGCCAGCAGCCAAGATCTATCTACAGATACGCAGTATTTT

D gene: NA
J gene: TRBJ1-6
clone size: NA
V gene: TRBV4-1
CDR3 protein: CASSQLPGPPRAPLHF
CDR3 DNA: TGCGCCAGCAGCCAACTTCCCGGGCCCCCGAGGGCACCCCTCCACTTT

D gene: NA
J gene: TRBJ1-5
clone size: NA
V gene: TRBV10-2
CDR3 protein: CASSEDKYSNQPQHF
CDR3 DNA: TGCGCCAGCAGTGAGGACAAATATAGCAATCAGCCCCAGCATTTT

D gene: TRBD1
J gene: TRBJ1-5
clone size: NA
V gene: TRBV6-1
CDR3 protein: CASSDIDRGNQPQHF
CDR3 DNA: TGTGCCAGCAGTGATATAGACAGGGGCAATCAGCCCCAGCATTTT

D gene: TRBD1
J gene: TRBJ2-1
clone size: NA
V gene: TRBV10-1
CDR3 protein: CASSEGVTGGSYNEQFF
CDR3 DNA: TGCGCCAGCAGTGAGGGGGTAACAGGGGGGTCCTACAATGAGCAGTTCTTC

D gene: NA
J gene: TRBJ2-7
clone size: NA
V gene: TRBV20-1
CDR3 protein: CSARDGKGEYF
CDR3 DNA: TGCAGTGCTAGAGATGGGAAGGGGGAGTACTTC